Listed below are T cell receptor beta chains from one sample, sequenced in a study of OX40 agonist ivuxolimab in advanced cancers. Data came from immunoSEQ multiplex PCR; TCRdb stores just in-frame clones and leaves some out. Of 55,000 to 70,000 clones in the sample, over 80% were seen once. The specimen comprised CD4+ or CD8+ T cells sorted from blood, sampled in a trial of the OX40 agonist ivuxolimab. The origin of the receptors is an adult with an advanced solid tumor such as melanoma, head and neck, liver or kidney cancer. Each CDR3 is given with its conserved first and last residue. The D gene is left open where the match is weak. Not every row has a clone size; where given, it reads once, few, many or a size class.

>.|TRBV10-1|TRBD1|TRBJ2-1
CASSDGNRGAGEQFF
TGCGCCAGCAGTGATGGGAACAGGGGAGCAGGAGAGCAGTTCTTC
>.|TRBV18|.|TRBJ1-1
CASSPQQRTEAFF
TGTGCCAGCTCACCACAACAGCGGACTGAAGCTTTCTTT
>.|TRBV5-1|TRBD1|TRBJ2-7
CASSPRQGSSYEQYF
TGCGCCAGCAGCCCCAGACAGGGAAGCTCCTACGAGCAGTACTTC
>.|TRBV5-6|.|TRBJ1-4
CASTKSGSTNEKLFF
TGTGCCAGCACCAAATCTGGTTCAACTAATGAAAAACTGTTTTTT
>.|TRBV28|.|TRBJ2-2
CASGLATTNTGELFF
TGTGCGAGCGGCCTAGCCACAACCAACACCGGGGAGCTGTTTTTT
>few|TRBV7-2|.|TRBJ2-3
CASSLEVSGTQYF
TGTGCCAGCAGCTTAGAGGTATCGGGTACGCAGTATTTT
>.|TRBV6-5|.|TRBJ1-6
CASSYRGYSPLHF
TGTGCCAGCAGTTACCGGGGGTACTCACCCCTCCACTTT
>.|TRBV6-5|.|TRBJ2-7
CASSPPGGVYEQYF
TGTGCCAGCAGCCCCCCAGGAGGCGTCTACGAGCAGTACTTC
>once|TRBV5-1|.|TRBJ1-3
CASSLAVSSGNTIYF
TGCGCCAGCAGCCTCGCAGTTAGCTCTGGAAACACCATATATTTT
>.|TRBV7-2|TRBD1|TRBJ1-2
CASSLGQGYGYTF
TGTGCCAGCAGCTTGGGACAGGGGTATGGCTACACCTTC
>.|TRBV9|TRBD1|TRBJ2-2
CASSARTGNTGELFF
TGTGCCAGCAGCGCCCGGACAGGGAACACCGGGGAGCTGTTTTTT
>.|TRBV19|.|TRBJ2-5
CASVLSDSDQETQYF
TGTGCCAGTGTCCTCTCGGACAGTGACCAAGAGACCCAGTACTTC
>.|TRBV9|TRBD1|TRBJ1-1
CASSTDRDTEAFF
TGTGCCAGCAGCACAGACAGGGACACTGAAGCTTTCTTT
>.|TRBV2|.|TRBJ1-2
CASSTSGGDGYTF
TGTGCCAGCAGTACCAGCGGTGGAGATGGCTACACCTTC
>.|TRBV27|.|TRBJ2-2
CASSLAAGWAGELFF
TGTGCCAGCAGTTTAGCGGCAGGGTGGGCCGGGGAGCTGTTTTTT
>once|TRBV28|TRBD1|TRBJ1-2
CASSLTGFGGYTF
TGTGCCAGCAGTTTGACAGGGTTTGGGGGCTACACCTTC
>once|TRBV5-4|.|TRBJ1-1
CASSFYRAEAFF
TGTGCCAGCAGCTTTTACCGGGCAGAAGCTTTCTTT
>.|TRBV5-5|.|TRBJ1-4
CASSLVGDLDRKLFF
TGTGCCAGCAGCTTGGTAGGGGACCTCGACCGAAAACTGTTTTTT
>.|TRBV27|.|TRBJ2-3
CASSLSGRGGLTDTQYF
TGTGCCAGCAGTTTATCGGGCAGGGGAGGGTTGACAGATACGCAGTATTTT
>.|TRBV5-4|.|TRBJ2-7
CASSQRLGGGEQYF
TGTGCCAGCAGCCAGAGGCTAGGAGGGGGCGAGCAGTACTTC
>.|TRBV9|TRBD1|TRBJ2-3
CASSGRDRGTDTQYF
TGTGCCAGCAGCGGCCGGGACAGGGGCACAGATACGCAGTATTTT
>once|TRBV7-9|.|TRBJ1-2
CASSPVRGGEGYGYTF
TGTGCCAGCAGCCCAGTACGAGGGGGAGAAGGCTATGGCTACACCTTC
>.|TRBV7-2|TRBD1|TRBJ2-3
CASSLVATGGFADTQYF
TGTGCCAGCAGCTTGGTAGCCACAGGGGGCTTCGCAGATACGCAGTATTTT
>.|TRBV2|.|TRBJ2-1
CASRQLDEQFF
TGTGCCAGCAGGCAGCTTGATGAGCAGTTCTTC
>.|TRBV5-1|.|TRBJ2-2
CASRPLGNTGELFF
TGCGCCAGCAGACCCCTAGGGAACACCGGGGAGCTGTTTTTT
>.|TRBV2|.|TRBJ2-1
CASSGQGPAYNEQFF
TGTGCCAGCAGTGGTCAGGGCCCTGCCTACAATGAGCAGTTCTTC
>once|TRBV7-8|.|TRBJ2-5
CASSWQGETQYF
TGTGCCAGCAGCTGGCAGGGAGAGACCCAGTACTTC
>once|TRBV29-1|.|TRBJ2-5
CSVGVALIQETQYF
TGCAGCGTTGGGGTGGCACTAATCCAAGAGACCCAGTACTTC
>once|TRBV12-5|TRBD2|TRBJ2-1
CASGLGGGSSFNEQFF
TGTGCTAGTGGTTTGGGTGGCGGGAGTAGTTTCAATGAGCAGTTCTTC
>.|TRBV9|.|TRBJ1-3
CASNNGGASGNTIYF
TGTGCCAGCAACAACGGGGGAGCCTCTGGAAACACCATATATTTT
>.|TRBV14|TRBD2|TRBJ2-7
CASSLGLAGAEQYF
TGTGCCAGCAGCCTCGGACTAGCGGGAGCCGAGCAGTACTTC
>.|TRBV4-1|.|TRBJ2-5
CASSQVAFTETQYF
TGCGCCAGCAGCCAAGTGGCTTTTACGGAGACCCAGTACTTC
>.|TRBV5-4|TRBD1|TRBJ2-3
CASSSTQGAGDTQYF
TGTGCCAGCAGCTCCACCCAGGGGGCGGGGGATACGCAGTATTTT
>few|TRBV7-2|.|TRBJ1-3
CASSLAVTSGNTIYF
TGTGCCAGCAGCTTAGCAGTCACCTCTGGAAACACCATATATTTT
>.|TRBV7-9|.|TRBJ2-2
CASSLNTGELFF
TGTGCCAGCAGCCTGAACACCGGGGAGCTGTTTTTT
>once|TRBV12-1|.|TRBJ1-5
CASSFAGDSPEHQPQHF
TGTGCCAGCAGCTTTGCGGGTGACAGTCCAGAACATCAGCCCCAGCATTTT
>.|TRBV9|.|TRBJ1-2
CASSPYGSQSGGYTF
TGTGCCAGCAGCCCATATGGGTCTCAGTCGGGGGGCTACACCTTC
>.|TRBV5-6|.|TRBJ2-3
CASSPAGSTDTQYF
TGTGCCAGCAGCCCGGCGGGTAGCACAGATACGCAGTATTTT
>.|TRBV6-5|.|TRBJ1-6
CAGSPGQLNSPLHF
TGTGCCGGCAGCCCCGGACAGCTAAATTCACCCCTCCACTTT
>.|TRBV5-8|TRBD1|TRBJ2-2
CASSFVQGAYTGELFF
TGTGCCAGCAGCTTCGTTCAGGGGGCGTACACCGGGGAGCTGTTTTTT
>.|TRBV29-1|TRBD1|TRBJ2-1
CSVSGQGDEQFF
TGCAGCGTCTCGGGACAGGGTGATGAGCAGTTCTTC
>.|TRBV6-5|TRBD2|TRBJ2-1
CASSYSLRGAGYEQFF
TGTGCCAGCAGTTACTCGCTGCGGGGGGCCGGGTATGAGCAGTTCTTC
>.|TRBV5-8|.|TRBJ1-5
CASSLAQPQHF
TGTGCCAGCAGCTTGGCTCAGCCCCAGCATTTT
>.|TRBV28|.|TRBJ1-1
CASTIRRGEGAFF
TGTGCCAGCACCATTAGAAGGGGGGAGGGAGCTTTCTTT
>few|TRBV6-5|.|TRBJ1-1
CASSHMNTEAFF
TGTGCCAGCAGTCACATGAACACTGAAGCTTTCTTT
>.|TRBV5-1|TRBD2|TRBJ2-7
CASSLDLAGEQYF
TGCGCCAGCAGCTTGGATCTAGCGGGCGAGCAGTACTTC
>.|TRBV10-3|.|TRBJ1-2
CATLERGGEEDGYTF
TGTGCCACCCTCGAGCGGGGTGGAGAGGAAGATGGCTACACCTTC
>.|TRBV28|TRBD2|TRBJ2-2
CASSLPGLAGIRGELFF
TGTGCCAGCAGTTTACCGGGACTAGCGGGAATACGGGGGGAGCTGTTTTTT
>few|TRBV19|.|TRBJ2-3
CASSSSPSTDTQYF
TGTGCCAGTAGTTCCTCCCCTAGCACAGATACGCAGTATTTT
>.|TRBV28|.|TRBJ1-2
CATHDEIYGYTF
TGTGCCACCCACGACGAAATCTATGGCTACACCTTC
>.|TRBV7-2|.|TRBJ2-5
CASSLARQETQYF
TGTGCCAGCAGCTTAGCGCGGCAAGAGACCCAGTACTTC
>.|TRBV21-1|.|TRBJ1-6
CASSRSDLGNSPLHF
TGTGCCAGCAGCCGAAGTGACTTGGGGAATTCACCCCTCCACTTT
>.|TRBV30|TRBD1|TRBJ1-3
CAWSPRGQPGNTIYF
TGTGCCTGGAGTCCCCGGGGACAGCCTGGAAACACCATATATTTT
>.|TRBV6-4|.|TRBJ2-1
CASSDSAGSSNEQFF
TGTGCCAGCAGTGACTCTGCGGGATCCAGCAATGAGCAGTTCTTC
>.|TRBV7-9|TRBD1|TRBJ1-5
CASSGTGDQPQHF
TGTGCCAGCAGCGGGACAGGGGATCAGCCCCAGCATTTT
>.|TRBV5-4|TRBD2|TRBJ2-5
CASSPVPLLAGGLETQYF
TGTGCCAGCAGCCCGGTCCCCCTACTAGCGGGGGGGTTGGAGACCCAGTACTTC
>.|TRBV5-1|.|TRBJ2-2
CASSPPLAGELFF
TGCGCCAGCAGCCCCCCTCTTGCCGGGGAGCTGTTTTTT
>.|TRBV7-9|TRBD2|TRBJ2-3
CASSLNSGRLGDTQYF
TGTGCCAGCAGCCTAAATAGCGGGAGGCTGGGAGATACGCAGTATTTT
>once|TRBV9|.|TRBJ1-2
CASSVDREGFGYTF
TGTGCCAGCAGCGTAGACAGGGAAGGTTTTGGCTACACCTTC